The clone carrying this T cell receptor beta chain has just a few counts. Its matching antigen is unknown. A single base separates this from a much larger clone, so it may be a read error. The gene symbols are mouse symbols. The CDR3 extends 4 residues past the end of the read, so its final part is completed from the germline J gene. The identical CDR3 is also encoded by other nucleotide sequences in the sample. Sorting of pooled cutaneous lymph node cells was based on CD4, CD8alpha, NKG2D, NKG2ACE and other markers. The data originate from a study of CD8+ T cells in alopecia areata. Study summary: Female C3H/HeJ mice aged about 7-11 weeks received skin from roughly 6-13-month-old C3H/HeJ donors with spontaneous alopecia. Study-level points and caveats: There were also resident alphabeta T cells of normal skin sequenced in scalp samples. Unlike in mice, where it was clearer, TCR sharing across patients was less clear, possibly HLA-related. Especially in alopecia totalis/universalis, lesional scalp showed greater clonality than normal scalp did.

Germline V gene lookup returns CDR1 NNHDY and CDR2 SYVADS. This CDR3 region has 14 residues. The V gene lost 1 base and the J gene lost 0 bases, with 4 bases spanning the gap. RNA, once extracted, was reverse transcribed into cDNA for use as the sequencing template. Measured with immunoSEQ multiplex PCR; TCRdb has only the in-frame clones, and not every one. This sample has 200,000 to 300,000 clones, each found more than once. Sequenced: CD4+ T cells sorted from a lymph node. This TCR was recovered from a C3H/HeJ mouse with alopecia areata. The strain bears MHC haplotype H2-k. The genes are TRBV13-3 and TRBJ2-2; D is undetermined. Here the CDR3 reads CASSDPANTGQLYF. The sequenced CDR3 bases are TGTGCCAGCAGTGATCCAGCAAACACCGGG.